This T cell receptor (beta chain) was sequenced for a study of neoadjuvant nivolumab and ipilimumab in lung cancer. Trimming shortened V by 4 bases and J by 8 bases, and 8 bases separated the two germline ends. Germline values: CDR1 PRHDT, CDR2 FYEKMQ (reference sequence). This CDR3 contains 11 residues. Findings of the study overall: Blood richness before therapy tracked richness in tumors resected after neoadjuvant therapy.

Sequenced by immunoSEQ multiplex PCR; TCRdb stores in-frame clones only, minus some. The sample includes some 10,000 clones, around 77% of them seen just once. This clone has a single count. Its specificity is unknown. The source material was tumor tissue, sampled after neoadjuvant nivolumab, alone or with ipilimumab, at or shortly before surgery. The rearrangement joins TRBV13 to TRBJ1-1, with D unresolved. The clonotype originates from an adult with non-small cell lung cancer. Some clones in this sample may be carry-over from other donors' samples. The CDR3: CASSSDREAFF. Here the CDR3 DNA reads TGTGCCAGCAGCTCGGACCGAGAAGCTTTCTTT.